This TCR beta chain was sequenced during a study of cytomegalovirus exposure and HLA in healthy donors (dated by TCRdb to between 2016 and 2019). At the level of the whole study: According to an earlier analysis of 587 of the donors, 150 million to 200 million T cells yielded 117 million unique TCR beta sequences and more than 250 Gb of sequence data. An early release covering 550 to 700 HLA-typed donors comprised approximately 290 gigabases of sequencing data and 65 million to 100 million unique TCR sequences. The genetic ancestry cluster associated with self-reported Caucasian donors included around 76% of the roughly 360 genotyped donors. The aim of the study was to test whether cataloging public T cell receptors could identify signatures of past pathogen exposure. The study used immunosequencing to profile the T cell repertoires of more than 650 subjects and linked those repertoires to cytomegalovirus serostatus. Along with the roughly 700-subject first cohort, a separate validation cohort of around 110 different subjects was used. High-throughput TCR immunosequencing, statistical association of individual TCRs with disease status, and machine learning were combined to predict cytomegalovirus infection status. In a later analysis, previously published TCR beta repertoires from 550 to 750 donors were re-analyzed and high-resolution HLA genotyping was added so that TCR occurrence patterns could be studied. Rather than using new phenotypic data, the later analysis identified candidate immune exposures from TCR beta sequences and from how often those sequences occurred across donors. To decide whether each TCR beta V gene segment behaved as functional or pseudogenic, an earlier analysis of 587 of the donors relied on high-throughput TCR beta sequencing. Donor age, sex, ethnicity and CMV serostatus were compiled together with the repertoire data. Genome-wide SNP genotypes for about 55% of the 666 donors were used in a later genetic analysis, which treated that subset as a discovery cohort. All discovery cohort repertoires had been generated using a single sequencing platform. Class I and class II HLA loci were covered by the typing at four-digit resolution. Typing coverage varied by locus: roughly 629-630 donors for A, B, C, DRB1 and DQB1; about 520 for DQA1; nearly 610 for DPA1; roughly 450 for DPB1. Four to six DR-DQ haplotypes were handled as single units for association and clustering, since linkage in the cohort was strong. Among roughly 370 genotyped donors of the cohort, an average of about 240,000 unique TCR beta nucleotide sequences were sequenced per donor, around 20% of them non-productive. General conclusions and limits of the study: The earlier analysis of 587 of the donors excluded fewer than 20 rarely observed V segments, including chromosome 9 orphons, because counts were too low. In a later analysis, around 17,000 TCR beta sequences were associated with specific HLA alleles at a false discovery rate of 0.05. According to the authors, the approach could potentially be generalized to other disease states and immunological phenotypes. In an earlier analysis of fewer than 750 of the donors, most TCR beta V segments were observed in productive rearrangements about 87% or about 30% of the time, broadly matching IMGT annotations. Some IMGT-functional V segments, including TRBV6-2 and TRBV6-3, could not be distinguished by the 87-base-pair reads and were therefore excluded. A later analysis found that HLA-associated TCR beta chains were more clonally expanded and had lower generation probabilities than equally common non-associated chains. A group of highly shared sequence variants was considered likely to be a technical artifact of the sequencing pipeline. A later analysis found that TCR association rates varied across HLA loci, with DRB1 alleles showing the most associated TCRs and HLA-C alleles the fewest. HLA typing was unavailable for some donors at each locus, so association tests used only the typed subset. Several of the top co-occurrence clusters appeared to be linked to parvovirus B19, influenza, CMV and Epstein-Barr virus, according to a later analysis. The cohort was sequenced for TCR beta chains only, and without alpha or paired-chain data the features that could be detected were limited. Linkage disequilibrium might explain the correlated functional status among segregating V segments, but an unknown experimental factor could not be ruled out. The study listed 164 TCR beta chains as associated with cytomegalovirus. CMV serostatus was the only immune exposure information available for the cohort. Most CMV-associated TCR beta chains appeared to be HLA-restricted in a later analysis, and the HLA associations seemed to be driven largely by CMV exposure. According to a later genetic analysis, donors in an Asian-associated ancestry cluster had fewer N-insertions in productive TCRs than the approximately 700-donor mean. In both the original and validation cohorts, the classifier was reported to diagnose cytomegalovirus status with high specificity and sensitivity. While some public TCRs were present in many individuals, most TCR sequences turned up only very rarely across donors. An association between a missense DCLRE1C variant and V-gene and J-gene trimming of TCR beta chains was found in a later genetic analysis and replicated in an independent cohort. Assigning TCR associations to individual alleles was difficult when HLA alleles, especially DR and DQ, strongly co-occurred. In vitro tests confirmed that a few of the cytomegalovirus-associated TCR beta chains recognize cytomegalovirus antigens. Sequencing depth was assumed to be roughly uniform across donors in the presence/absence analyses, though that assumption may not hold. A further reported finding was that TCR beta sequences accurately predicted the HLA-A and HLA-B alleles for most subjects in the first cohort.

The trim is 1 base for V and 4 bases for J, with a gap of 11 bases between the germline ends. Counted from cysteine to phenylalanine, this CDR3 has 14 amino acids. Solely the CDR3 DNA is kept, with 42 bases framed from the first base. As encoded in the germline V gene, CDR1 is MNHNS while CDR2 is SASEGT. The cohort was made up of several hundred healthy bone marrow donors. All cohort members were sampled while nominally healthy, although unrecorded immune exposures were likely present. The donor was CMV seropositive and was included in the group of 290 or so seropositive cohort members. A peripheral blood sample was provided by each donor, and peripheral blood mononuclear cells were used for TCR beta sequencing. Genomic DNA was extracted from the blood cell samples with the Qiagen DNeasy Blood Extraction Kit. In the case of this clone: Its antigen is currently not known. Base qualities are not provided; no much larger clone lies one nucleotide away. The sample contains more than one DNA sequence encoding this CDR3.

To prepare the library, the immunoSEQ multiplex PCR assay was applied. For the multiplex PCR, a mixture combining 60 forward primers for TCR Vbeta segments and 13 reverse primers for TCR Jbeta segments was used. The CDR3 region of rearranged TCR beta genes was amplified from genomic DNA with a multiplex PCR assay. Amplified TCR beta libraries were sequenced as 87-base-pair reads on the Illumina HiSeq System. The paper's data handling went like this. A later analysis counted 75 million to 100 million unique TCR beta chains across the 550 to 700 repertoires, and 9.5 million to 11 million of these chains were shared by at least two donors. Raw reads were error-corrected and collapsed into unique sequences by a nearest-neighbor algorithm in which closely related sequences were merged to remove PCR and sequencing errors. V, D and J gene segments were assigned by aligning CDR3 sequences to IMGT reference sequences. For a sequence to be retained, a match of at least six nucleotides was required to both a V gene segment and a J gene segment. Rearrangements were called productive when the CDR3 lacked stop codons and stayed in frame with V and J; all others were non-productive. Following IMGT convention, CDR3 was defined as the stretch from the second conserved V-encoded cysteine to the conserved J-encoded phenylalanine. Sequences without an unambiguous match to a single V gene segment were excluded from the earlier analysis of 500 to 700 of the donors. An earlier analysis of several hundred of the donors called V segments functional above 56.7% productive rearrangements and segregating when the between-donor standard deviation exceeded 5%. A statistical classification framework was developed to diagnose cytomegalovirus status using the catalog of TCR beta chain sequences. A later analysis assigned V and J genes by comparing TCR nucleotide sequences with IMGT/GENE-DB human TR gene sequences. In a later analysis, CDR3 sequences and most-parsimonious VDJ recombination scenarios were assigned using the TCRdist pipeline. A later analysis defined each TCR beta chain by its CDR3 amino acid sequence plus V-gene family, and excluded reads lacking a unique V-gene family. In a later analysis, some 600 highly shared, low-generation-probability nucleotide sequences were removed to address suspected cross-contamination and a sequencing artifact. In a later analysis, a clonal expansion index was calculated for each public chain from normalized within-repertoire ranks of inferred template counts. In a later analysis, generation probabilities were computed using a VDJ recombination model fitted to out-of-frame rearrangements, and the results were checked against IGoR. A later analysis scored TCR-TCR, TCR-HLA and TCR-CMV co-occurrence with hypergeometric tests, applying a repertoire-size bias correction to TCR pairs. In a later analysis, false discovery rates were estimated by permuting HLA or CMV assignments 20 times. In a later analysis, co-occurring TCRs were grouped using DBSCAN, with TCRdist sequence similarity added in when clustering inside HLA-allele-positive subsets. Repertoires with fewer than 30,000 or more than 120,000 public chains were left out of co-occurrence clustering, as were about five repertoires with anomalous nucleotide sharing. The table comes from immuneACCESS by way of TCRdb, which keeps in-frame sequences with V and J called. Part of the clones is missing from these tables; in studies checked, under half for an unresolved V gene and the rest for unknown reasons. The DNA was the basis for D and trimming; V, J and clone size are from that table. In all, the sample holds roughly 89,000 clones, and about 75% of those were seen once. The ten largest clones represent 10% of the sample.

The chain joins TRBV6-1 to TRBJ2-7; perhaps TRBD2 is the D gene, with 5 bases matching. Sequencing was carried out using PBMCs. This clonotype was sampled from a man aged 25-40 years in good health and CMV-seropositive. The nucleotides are TGTGCCAGCAGTGAAGTGGGTGGGAGTTACGAGCAGTACTTC. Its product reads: CASSEVGGSYEQYF.